This T cell receptor beta chain was profiled in a study of T cells after yellow fever vaccination (dated by TCRdb to between 2018 and 2021). Turning to the overall study: Memory subsets (EM, EMRA, CM and Tscm) were sorted on a BD FACS Aria III using CD3, CD45RA, CCR7 and CD95 staining. Blood was drawn at multiple timepoints before and after primary and secondary immunization, with bulk PBMC replicates and cell subsets isolated. Memory subsets were sorted on days 0, 15 and 45 and at 18 months following primary vaccination, and on days 0, 15 and 45 following the 30-year booster. The SMART-Seq v4 Ultra Low Input RNA kit was used to prepare libraries from fractions with low cell numbers. Two healthy male donors, one aged 18 to 30 and one aged 30 to 39 years, were included in the cohort. Bulk TCR alpha and beta repertoires were sequenced longitudinally to track T-cell clones before and after primary and booster YFV17D yellow fever vaccination.

Broad study findings and their caveats: After the booster, most of the clones that had expanded following primary vaccination were detected again (roughly 96% of CD4 and around 90% of CD8), which suggests that memory was broadly maintained. Because abundant contaminating clonotypes from the bulk population could be contained in FACS-sorted repertoires, computational filtering was required. The study included only two donors, which limits how far the findings can be generalized. Compared with the primary T-cell response, the secondary T-cell response was faster but weaker, reaching its peak on day 5 rather than on day 15. In the sorted memory subsets on day 0, nearly all vaccine-responding clonotypes were below the level of detection. A small fraction of clonotypes appeared in both the CD4 and CD8 compartments, likely as a result of convergent recombination.

The listed sequencing device is Illumina NovaSeq 6000. TCR cDNA was synthesized by 5'RACE template switching, which introduced a universal primer site and unique molecular identifiers. Priming for cDNA synthesis came from both the TCR alpha and TCR beta constant segments. Two PCR steps were used to amplify libraries, with sample barcodes and sequencing adapters being added in the second step. Sequencing of libraries was performed on Illumina HiSeq 2500 (2x100 bp) or NovaSeq (2x150 bp). The paper's data handling went like this. MIGEC handled demultiplexing of reads and collapsing into UMI consensus sequences, while MiXCR performed V(D)J alignment. Vaccine-responding clonotypes were identified with edgeR using replicate PBMC samples, with FDR below 0.01 and a log2 fold change above 5 up to day 15 being required. Bulk clonotypes were assigned CD4 or CD8 identity according to which sequenced CD4 or CD8 repertoire held them at higher abundance. To estimate the distribution of each clone across memory phenotypes, clonotype frequencies in memory subsets were weighted by FACS-sorted cell numbers. In TCRdb, the public reads were trimmed at Q25 with fastp and aligned with MiXCR, with productive beta chains retained. Each CDR3 protein gets just one entry, which takes the most common genes and DNA from the rows behind it. TCRdb, rather than the study authors, made the V and J calls. The sample yields about 58,000 distinct CDR3 sequences; approximately 6% were counted once. The top ten clones comprise roughly 28% of the sample.

Taken with the paper, the label for treatment or condition translates to: live attenuated yellow fever vaccine strain. A standard Ficoll-Paque protocol was used to isolate PBMCs from peripheral blood. For sorted memory subsets, RNA extraction was done with the RNeasy Micro Kit. From a lookup of the germline V gene, CDR1 and CDR2 are SGHDN and FVKESK. V and J are trimmed by 6 bases and 3 bases, and the gene matches miss 6 bases of the junction. The CDR3 numbers 15 residues from cysteine through phenylalanine. The CDR3 DNA has 45 bases and is translated from base 1. This clonotype was detected only a few times. Nothing much larger sits one base from this clone, and base qualities are not available.

The TCR sequence derives from a man between 18 and 35 years old who received the YFV17D yellow fever vaccine. The V gene is TRBV14 and the J gene is TRBJ2-1; 9 middle bases align to TRBD2. The specimen comprised PBMCs, either bulk or a sorted T-cell subset (CD4+, CD8+, memory, or dextramer-sorted; not recorded which), sampled on the day of the yellow fever booster vaccination. This receptor has the CDR3 CASRTGSGGYNEQFF. The base sequence is TGTGCCAGCAGGACTGGTAGCGGGGGCTACAATGAGCAGTTCTTC.